Presented here are 8 T cell receptor beta chains from one specimen sequenced in a study of graft-versus-host responses after intestinal transplantation. TCRdb keeps only in-frame clones here, not all; method: immunoSEQ multiplex PCR. The repertoire has some 46,000 clones, approximately 94% of them found once; the top ten carry about 1.4%. The sequencing here drew on PBMCs, taken about 11 months after intestinal transplant. The receptors stem from a human patient who received an intestinal transplant, so some T cells may come from the graft donor.

V and J are TRBV18 and TRBJ2-7; no reliable D call. There are 14 residues in the CDR3. Germline-derived CDR1 and CDR2 are KGHSH and LQKENI. V was clipped by 1 base and J by 2 bases, with 9 bases between them. Here the CDR3 reads CASSPQSHAYEQYF. The CDR3 DNA is TGTGCCAGCTCACCACAGAGCCATGCCTACGAGCAGTACTTC. The full variable domain, rest sourced from reference TRBV18 and TRBJ2-7, is NAGVMQNPRHLVRRRGQEARLRCSPMKGHSHVYWYRQLPEEGLKFMVYLQKENIIDESGMPKERFSAEFPKEGPSILRIQQVVRGDSAAYFCASSPQSHAYEQYFGPGTRLTVT.

V usage is TRBV29-1 and J usage is TRBJ1-2; 7 bases align to TRBD1. This CDR3 has 12 amino acids. Trimming removed 4 bases from V and 3 bases from J; junction bases left unmatched: 2. Germline V CDR1 and CDR2: SQVTM, ANQGSEA. CDR3 nucleotides: TGCAGCGTTGTCGGACAGGACTATGGCTACACCTTC. It encodes CSVVGQDYGYTF. The full variable domain, rest sourced from reference TRBV29-1 and TRBJ1-2, is SAVISQKPSRDICQRGTSLTIQCQVDSQVTMMFWYRQQPGQSLTLIATANQGSEATYESGFVIDKFPISRPNLTFSTLTVSNMSPEDSSIYLCSVVGQDYGYTFGSGTRLTVV.

The rearrangement joins TRBV7-9 to TRBJ1-5, with D possibly being TRBD1 (6 bases). Trimming stripped 2 bases from V and 0 bases from J, with 14 bases between. CDR1 is SEHNR and CDR2 is FQNEAQ in the germline V gene (reference sequence). CDR3 length equals 17 residues. The CDR3 region is CASSLRGSGVSNQPQHF. The CDR3 bases are TGTGCCAGCAGCTTAAGGGGGTCGGGCGTTAGCAATCAGCCCCAGCATTTT. The full variable domain, its missing parts supplied by reference TRBV7-9 and TRBJ1-5, is DTGVSQNPRHKITKRGQNVTFRCDPISEHNRLYWYRQTLGQGPEFLTYFQNEAQLEKSRLLSDRFSAERPKGSFSTLEIQRTEQGDSAMYLCASSLRGSGVSNQPQHFGDGTRLSIL.

The chain couples TRBV7-2 to TRBJ1-2; 11 bases are a match to TRBD1. CDR1 SGHTA and CDR2 FQGNSA come from the germline V gene. The CDR3 length is 16 residues. J gave up 6 bases and V 5 bases, and 11 bases lay outside the gene matches. This chain's CDR3 is CASSTWTGGEEDGYTF. Here the CDR3 DNA reads TGTGCCAGCAGCACCTGGACAGGGGGCGAAGAAGATGGCTACACCTTC.

The J gene is TRBJ2-7, the V gene TRBV10-2; TRBD1 agrees at 7 bases. In germline, CDR1 is WSHSY, CDR2 SAAADI. This CDR3 spans 14 amino acids. V shed 6 bases, J shed 0 bases, and the junction held 5 bases outside the gene matches. CDR3 coding DNA: TGCGCCAGCAGGGCTTGGGACAGCTCCTACGAGCAGTACTTC. The encoded protein is CASRAWDSSYEQYF.

J is TRBJ1-1 and V is TRBV7-2, with D hard to call. Trimming shortened V by 1 base and J by 4 bases, and 13 bases separated the two germline ends. Germline lookup yields CDR1 SGHTA and CDR2 FQGNSA. CDR3 length: 15 residues. The CDR3 nucleotides read TGTGCCAGCAGCTTAGAAGGAGCTTTGGGCACTGAAGCTTTCTTT. It codes for CASSLEGALGTEAFF.

This rearrangement joins TRBV6-6 to TRBJ1-2; possible D gene TRBD1, 5 bases. The germline V and J ends were trimmed by 2 bases and 4 bases, with 8 bases remaining between them. The CDR3 covers 13 residues. Per germline, CDR1 MNHNY and CDR2 SVGAGI (reference sequence). The CDR3 nucleotides are TGTGCCAGCAGTTACGACGGGACCTATGGCTACACCTTC. Translated, it gives CASSYDGTYGYTF.

The chain is built from TRBV12-5 and TRBJ2-7, with unresolved D. Trimming took 6 bases from V and 3 from J, leaving 18 bases between them. The CDR3 sequence is 15 residues long. Germline V gene sequence: CDR1 LGHNT, CDR2 FRNRAP. The CDR3, as DNA: TGTGCTAGTGGCAAGCCTATAGACCAGGTCTACGAGCAGTACTTC. It is translated as CASGKPIDQVYEQYF. The whole variable domain, remainder taken from reference TRBV12-5 and TRBJ2-7, is DARVTQTPRHKVTEMGQEVTMRCQPILGHNTVFWYRQTMMQGLELLAYFRNRAPLDDSGMPKDRFSAEMPDATLATLKIQPSEPRDSAVYFCASGKPIDQVYEQYFGPGTRLTVT.